Listed here are 32 T cell receptor beta chains from one sample, sequenced in a study of T cell responses to AZD1222 COVID-19 vaccine. This table comes from immunoSEQ multiplex PCR, and its TCRdb copy is limited to in-frame clones, with some not included. The table shows over 85,000 clones, with around nine tenths occurring only once. Sequencing used peripheral blood, obtained on day 0 of AZD1222 vaccination. These TCRs come from an adult in good health.

This clone was seen only once. The chain has TRBV6-5 and TRBJ2-3, with a possible D match to TRBD1 (5 bases). V lost 8 bases, J lost 6 bases, and 21 bases lay in between. The CDR3 has 15 residues. The germline V gene has CDR1 MNHEY and CDR2 SVGAGI. CDR3 in DNA: TGTGCCAGCCCTTCCAGGACACCCCTCGAGGATACGCAGTATTTT. Translated: CASPSRTPLEDTQYF.

Comments on this clone: At one end, the junction sequence differs from germline, possibly due to a read error. The chain is built from TRBV19 and TRBJ1-2, with 8 nucleotides matching TRBD1. The CDR3 has 17 residues. Looked up from germline, CDR1 is LNHDA and CDR2 is SQIVND (reference sequence). DNA of the CDR3: TGTGCCAGTAATGATCGAACAGGGGGGATTGGGAACTATGGCTGCACCTTC. Translating gives CASNDRTGGIGNYGCTF.

This clone has just one count. V usage is TRBV9 and J usage is TRBJ1-1; TRBD1 matches 9 bases. The CDR3 length is 17 residues. Germline CDR1 SGDLS, CDR2 YYNGEE. J was trimmed by 2 bases and V by 4 bases; bases with no gene match: 12. CDR3 coding DNA: TGTGCCAGCAGCCCAGGGGGACAGGGCTTTCTCAACACTGAAGCTTTCTTT. Its translation: CASSPGGQGFLNTEAFF. Full variable domain (outside the CDR3, taken from reference TRBV9 and TRBJ1-1): DSGVTQTPKHLITATGQRVTLRCSPRSGDLSVYWYQQSLDQGLQFLIQYYNGEERAKGNILERFSAQQFPDLHSELNLSSLELGDSALYFCASSPGGQGFLNTEAFFGQGTRLTVV.

The chain employs TRBV19 and TRBJ2-5; perhaps TRBD1 as D (5 bases). Germline CDR1 and CDR2: LNHDA and SQIVND (reference sequence). Deletions cut 6 bases from V and 4 bases from J, with 15 bases between. The CDR3 length is 14 residues. The CDR3 reads CASSLQGFGETQYF. CDR3 in DNA: TGTGCCAGTAGCCTTCAGGGTTTTGGAGAGACCCAGTACTTC.

The chain employs TRBV19 and TRBJ2-1, with TRBD2 matching 7 bases. Losses at the gene ends were 7 bases for V and 9 bases for J; bases not matched to a gene: 12. The CDR3 is made up of 14 amino acids. Germline V gene sequence: CDR1 LNHDA, CDR2 SQIVND (reference sequence). The CDR3 reads CASNGGVIRAEQFF. DNA for the CDR3: TGTGCCAGTAATGGGGGGGTGATTAGGGCTGAGCAGTTCTTC.

The CDR3 sequence is CASSLPQGDTGELFF. The CDR3 coding sequence is TGTGCCAGCAGCTTACCACAGGGGGACACCGGGGAGCTGTTTTTT. The V call is TRBV7-9, the J call TRBJ2-2, with 8 positions matching TRBD1. The V gene's germline CDR1 is SEHNR and CDR2 FQNEAQ (reference sequence). The ends lost 2 bases at V and 3 bases at J; junction bases unmatched: 2. CDR3 length equals 15 residues.

This chain joins TRBV3-1 (or the pseudogene TRBV3-2) and TRBJ2-5; a weak D match, TRBD2 (7 bases). In germline, CDR1 is LGHDT, CDR2 YNNKEL (reference sequence). The V gene lost 1 base and the J gene lost 5 bases, with 11 bases spanning the gap. CDR3 length: 14 amino acids. The chain's CDR3 is CASSQGGGPETQYF. The CDR3 coding sequence is TGTGCCAGCAGCCAAGGGGGGGGCCCGGAGACCCAGTACTTC.

The rearrangement links TRBV19 to TRBJ1-1; D remains unclear. The CDR3 is made up of 14 amino acids. Trimming removed 6 bases at V and 11 bases at J, with 22 bases between. Germline CDR1 and CDR2: LNHDA and SQIVND (reference sequence). CDR3 sequence reads: CASSPSRAPRRAFF. As DNA, the CDR3 is TGTGCCAGTAGCCCCTCCCGGGCCCCGCGTCGGGCTTTCTTT. Looking up the rest from reference TRBV19 and TRBJ1-1 gives the full variable domain: DGGITQSPKYLFRKEGQNVTLSCEQNLNHDAMYWYRQDPGQGLRLIYYSQIVNDFQKGDIAEGYSVSREKKESFPLTVTSAQKNPTAFYLCASSPSRAPRRAFFGQGTRLTVV.

The chain carries TRBV7-9 and TRBJ1-1; no definite D call. The V end lost 1 base, the J end lost 7 bases, and 13 bases lay between the germline ends. Germline values: CDR1 SEHNR, CDR2 FQNEAQ (reference sequence). The CDR3 contains 14 residues. Here the CDR3 DNA reads TGTGCCAGCAGCTTAGTAAGCTGGAGGGATGAAGCTTTCTTT. As protein: CASSLVSWRDEAFF.

The chain is built from TRBV7-2 and TRBJ1-1; D is undetermined. Trimming removed 5 bases at V and 7 bases at J, with 14 bases between. This CDR3 spans 13 amino acids. Germline V gene lookup returns CDR1 SGHTA and CDR2 FQGNSA. CDR3 protein: CASSLSTTIEAFF. The CDR3 bases are TGTGCCAGCAGCCTTAGCACAACAATTGAAGCTTTCTTT.

The chain uses TRBV5-1 and TRBJ2-7, with D unresolved. Germline V lookup: CDR1 SGHRS, CDR2 YFSETQ. There are 14 residues in the CDR3. Between the trimmed V and J ends, which lost 2 bases and 4 bases, there was a span of 13 bases. The CDR3 DNA reads TGCGCCAGCAGCTTCCAGGTGGGTCCTTACGAGCAGTACTTC. Translating gives CASSFQVGPYEQYF.

CDR3 sequence: CASSPGLGDQPQHF. CDR3 bases: TGTGCCAGCTCACCAGGGTTAGGGGACCAGCCCCAGCATTTT. The genes are TRBV18 and TRBJ1-5; D possibly corresponds to TRBD1 (5 bases). This CDR3 is 14 amino acids long. Trimming removed 2 bases from V and 7 bases from J, with 12 bases in between. The germline CDR1 and CDR2 sequences are KGHSH and LQKENI.

The chain combines TRBV29-1 with TRBJ2-1; D not resolved. Germline V gives CDR1 SQVTM, CDR2 ANQGSEA. The CDR3 loop spans 12 amino acids. V was shortened by 8 bases and J by 2 bases, with 10 bases between the two germline ends. CDR3 loop: CSSGLTYNEQFF. CDR3 DNA: TGCAGCTCGGGCCTAACCTACAATGAGCAGTTCTTC.

This clone appeared a few times. The J gene is TRBJ1-2, the V gene TRBV9, with TRBD1 as a possible D gene (5 bases). The V end was cut by 4 bases, the J end by 4 bases, with 11 bases between. The CDR3 covers 13 residues. Germline CDR1 is SGDLS and CDR2 is YYNGEE. This chain's CDR3 is CASSSWGSYGYTF. CDR3 nucleotides: TGTGCCAGCAGCTCTTGGGGGAGCTATGGCTACACCTTC.

This CDR3 reads CASSPGTSGTNTGELFF. In DNA, the CDR3 is TGTGCCAGCAGCCCTGGGACTAGCGGGACCAACACCGGGGAGCTGTTTTTT. The chain recombines TRBV11-3 with TRBJ2-2, with 13 bases identical to TRBD2. J gave up 2 bases and V 5 bases, and 5 bases lay outside the gene matches. The CDR3 runs 17 residues. Germline V gene data show CDR1 as SGHNT and CDR2 as YENEEA.

By share, this clone ranks as medium-sized. The chain joins TRBV3-1 (or the pseudogene TRBV3-2) to TRBJ1-4; no firm D call. The V end was cut by 6 bases, the J end by 0 bases, with 11 bases between. Germline loops: CDR1 LGHDT, CDR2 YNNKEL (reference sequence). The CDR3 is 15 residues long. The CDR3 sequence: CASRSDFATNEKLFF. CDR3 DNA sequence: TGTGCCAGCAGATCAGACTTTGCAACTAATGAAAAACTGTTTTTT.

This sequence joins TRBV6-5 and TRBJ1-6; D is unresolved. CDR3 length: 14 residues. The germline gives CDR1 MNHEY, CDR2 SVGAGI. V was shortened by 2 bases and J by 7 bases, with 9 bases between the two germline ends. The CDR3 sequence is CASSYRGTNSPLHF. CDR3 bases: TGTGCCAGCAGTTACCGGGGAACGAATTCACCCCTCCACTTT.

The chain combines TRBV6-5 with TRBJ1-4; D possibly corresponds to TRBD1 (6 bases). Germline V lookup: CDR1 MNHEY, CDR2 SVGAGI. Trimming stripped 0 bases from V and 7 bases from J, with 12 bases between. The CDR3 totals 15 residues. CDR3 residues: CASSYSSGVAEKLFF. As DNA, the CDR3 is TGTGCCAGCAGTTACTCTTCAGGGGTTGCTGAAAAACTGTTTTTT.

This clone has just one count. The CDR3 sequence is CASSQDPFGALDYGYTF. The DNA of the CDR3 is TGTGCCAGCAGCCAAGATCCCTTCGGGGCCCTAGACTATGGCTACACCTTC. The chain links TRBV14 to TRBJ1-2; tentative D call: TRBD1 (5 bases). The germline V gene has CDR1 SGHDN and CDR2 FVKESK. This CDR3 has 17 residues. V lost 0 bases and J 3 bases, leaving 17 bases between the germline ends.

J is TRBJ2-5 and V is TRBV12-3 or TRBV12-4, with 7 bases lining up with TRBD1. The CDR3 consists of 13 residues. The trim removed 7 bases at V and 5 bases at J, leaving 7 bases unmatched. This CDR3 reads CASTPTGFETQYF. The CDR3 coding sequence is TGTGCCAGCACCCCGACAGGGTTTGAGACCCAGTACTTC.

This sequence joins TRBV7-6 and TRBJ2-1; 7 bases agree with TRBD2. The CDR3 is 18 amino acids. The J segment lost 2 bases and the V segment lost 3 bases, leaving 13 bases of the junction unmatched. In germline, CDR1 is SGHVS, CDR2 FNYEAQ. The CDR3 loop is CASSLEEQLAGAYNEQFF. The CDR3, as DNA: TGTGCCAGCAGCTTGGAGGAACAGCTGGCGGGGGCCTACAATGAGCAGTTCTTC. Drawing the rest from reference TRBV7-6 and TRBJ2-1, the complete variable domain is GAGVSQSPRYKVTKRGQDVALRCDPISGHVSLYWYRQALGQGPEFLTYFNYEAQQDKSGLPNDRFSAERPEGSISTLTIQRTEQRDSAMYRCASSLEEQLAGAYNEQFFGPGTRLTVL.

The V gene is TRBV7-2, the J gene TRBJ2-5; maybe TRBD2 (5 bases). Between the trimmed V and J ends, which lost 3 bases and 5 bases, there was a span of 19 bases. CDR1 is SGHTA, CDR2 FQGNSA, per germline. This CDR3 is 16 amino acids long. The CDR3 nucleotides read TGTGCCAGCAGCTTTAGTAGTCTAGCTCTTTTGGAGACCCAGTACTTC. This encodes CASSFSSLALLETQYF.

This clone was observed a handful of times. The rearrangement uses TRBV5-6 and TRBJ1-3; 12 bases map to TRBD1. CDR1 and CDR2 (germline): SGHDT, YYEEEE. Trimming removed 3 bases from V and 3 bases from J; junction bases left unmatched: 4. This CDR3 region has 16 residues. The CDR3 DNA sequence: TGTGCCAGCAGCTCCGGGACAGGGGGCTTTGGAAACACCATATATTTT. Protein sequence: CASSSGTGGFGNTIYF.

The chain is built from TRBV14 and TRBJ2-7; D gene uncertain. The V gene's germline CDR1 is SGHDN and CDR2 FVKESK. With 0 bases removed from V and 3 bases from J, the gap between germline ends came to 9 bases. The length of the CDR3 is 14 residues. CDR3 DNA: TGTGCCAGCAGCCAAGAAAGACCCCTCTACGAGCAGTACTTC. It specifies CASSQERPLYEQYF.

The V call is TRBV9, the J call TRBJ2-5, with TRBD2 as a possible D gene (6 bases). CDR3 length equals 14 residues. In germline, CDR1 is SGDLS, CDR2 YYNGEE. The V end lost 4 bases, the J end lost 3 bases, and 13 bases lay between the germline ends. The DNA of the CDR3 is TGTGCCAGCAGCCCCCACGGAGGGGAAGAGACCCAGTACTTC. Encoded protein: CASSPHGGEETQYF.

This clone was seen a handful of times. The chain uses TRBV6-5 and TRBJ2-7, with D unresolved. The germline V gene has CDR1 MNHEY and CDR2 SVGAGI. This CDR3 has 11 amino acids. V lost 6 bases, J lost 5 bases, and 8 bases lay in between. CDR3 nucleotides: TGTGCCAGCAGGGCCTTTAACGAGCAGTACTTC. Residues: CASRAFNEQYF.

As to this clone: One end of the junction fails to match germline, which may point to a read error. This chain joins TRBV27 and TRBJ1-6, with D maybe TRBD1 (5 bases). Germline V lookup: CDR1 MNHEY, CDR2 SMNVEV (reference sequence). CDR3 length equals 15 residues. The CDR3 DNA follows: TGTGCCACCAGTCCGTTTGGACAATTGGGGTCACCCCTCCACTTT. Translation gives CATSPFGQLGSPLHF.

CDR3 bases: TGCGCCAGCAGCTCTGCAGATACGCAGTATTTT. It codes for CASSSADTQYF. The chain combines TRBV5-1 with TRBJ2-3; D not resolved. The CDR3 has 11 amino acids. V was pared by 3 bases and J by 4 bases, with 3 bases between. Germline assignment: CDR1 SGHRS and CDR2 YFSETQ.

The chain recombines TRBV20-1 with TRBJ2-2; D is ambiguous. The CDR3 is 11 residues long. The germline V gene has CDR1 DFQATT and CDR2 SNEGSKA (reference sequence). The V and J ends lost 2 bases and 2 bases respectively, with 0 bases between them. CDR3 sequence: CSARNTGELFF. CDR3 in DNA: TGCAGTGCTAGAAACACCGGGGAGCTGTTTTTT.

This rearrangement joins TRBV3-1 (or the pseudogene TRBV3-2) to TRBJ2-1; D gene uncertain. This CDR3 comprises 12 residues. In germline, CDR1 is LGHDT, CDR2 YNNKEL (reference sequence). The V end lost 2 bases, the J end lost 8 bases, and 7 bases lay between the germline ends. CDR3 DNA: TGTGCCAGCAGCCAACGCTATGATGAGCAGTTCTTC. Translated, it gives CASSQRYDEQFF.

In this sample, this clone turned up once. J is TRBJ2-5 and V is TRBV11-3, with D perhaps TRBD1 (5 bases). Germline loops: CDR1 SGHNT, CDR2 YENEEA. The CDR3 length is 15 residues. The V and J ends lost 1 base and 7 bases respectively, with 16 bases between them. The CDR3 loop reads CASSLGSGHPGTQYF. The CDR3 DNA reads TGTGCCAGCAGCTTAGGGAGTGGACACCCGGGGACCCAGTACTTC.

The chain is built from TRBV28 and TRBJ2-7; TRBD2 is a possible D gene (5 bases). This CDR3 comprises 18 residues. CDR1 MDHEN and CDR2 SYDVKM come from the germline V gene. Trimming took off 3 bases at V and 2 bases at J, with 23 bases between the two ends. The CDR3 loop reads CASSFFGPKAGGTYEQYF. CDR3 DNA: TGTGCCAGCAGTTTTTTTGGACCCAAGGCCGGAGGAACCTACGAGCAGTACTTC.